The 26 T cell receptor beta chains below all came from one sample that was sequenced in a study of T cell changes during pregnancy in multiple sclerosis. The data were produced by immunoSEQ multiplex PCR, yet TCRdb's version contains in-frame clones alone and is incomplete. The data hold approximately 50,000 clones, with approximately 90% observed a single time. The input for sequencing was CD4+ T cells from peripheral blood mononuclear cells, taken after pregnancy. Receptors originate from a female donor with multiple sclerosis, enrolled in a pregnancy study.

The CDR3 loop is CASSFSWGGSADTQYF. DNA of the CDR3: TGTGCCAGCAGTTTCTCCTGGGGCGGGAGTGCAGATACGCAGTATTTT. V usage is TRBV28 and J usage is TRBJ2-3; 7 nucleotides line up with TRBD2. The CDR3 length is 16 residues. Per the germline V gene, CDR1 is MDHEN and CDR2 is SYDVKM. The junction had 10 bases not matched to a gene; V was cut back by 3 bases and J by 4 bases.

A remark on this clone: At one of its ends the junction is not consistent with the germline gene, which may arise from a read error. This chain joins TRBV4-3 and TRBJ1-4; no clear D. The CDR3 runs 13 residues. The germline V gene has CDR1 LGHNA and CDR2 YSLEER. The CDR3 sequence is CASSQDLYGVRLF. In DNA, the CDR3 is TGCGCCAGCAGCCAAGATCTGTACGGGGTTCGGCTTTTT.

The V call is TRBV29-1, the J call TRBJ2-1; no definite D call. The CDR3 is 12 amino acids. Germline CDR1 is SQVTM and CDR2 is ANQGSEA. V lost 4 bases, J lost 4 bases, and 8 bases lay in between. The CDR3 sequence: CSVATGYNEQFF. DNA of the CDR3: TGCAGCGTTGCTACTGGTTACAATGAGCAGTTCTTC.

V is TRBV5-4 and J is TRBJ2-1; 8 nucleotides match TRBD2. Unmatched junction bases numbered 7, after V lost 4 bases and J lost 7 bases. This CDR3 region has 14 residues. Germline V lookup: CDR1 SGHNT, CDR2 YYREEE (reference sequence). CDR3 bases: TGTGCCAGCAGCCGGGGGGGTAGCGGAAATGAGCAGTTCTTC. Translation: CASSRGGSGNEQFF.

The rearrangement uses TRBV7-4 and TRBJ1-1; no clear D gene. Germline lookup yields CDR1 SGHVT and CDR2 SQSDAQ. Trimming removed 0 bases from V and 2 bases from J, with 7 bases in between. The CDR3 consists of 14 residues. The CDR3 DNA reads TGTGCCAGCAGCTTAGCGGCGGGCAACACTGAAGCTTTCTTT. Translating gives CASSLAAGNTEAFF.

V usage is TRBV5-1 and J usage is TRBJ2-7; 9 bases fit TRBD1. Germline V lookup: CDR1 SGHRS, CDR2 YFSETQ. The V segment lost 0 bases and the J segment 5 bases; nucleotides outside the gene matches: 6. There are 15 residues in the CDR3. CDR3 region: CASSLGGQGMDEQYF. CDR3 nucleotides: TGCGCCAGCAGCTTGGGAGGACAGGGGATGGACGAGCAGTACTTC.

J is TRBJ1-2 and V is TRBV9; the D gene is possibly TRBD1 (5 bases). Germline values: CDR1 SGDLS, CDR2 YYNGEE. Trimming took 3 bases from V and 7 from J, leaving 10 bases between them. CDR3 size: 12 residues. CDR3 region: CASSASGIGYTF. The CDR3 nucleotides are TGTGCCAGCAGCGCTTCAGGGATTGGCTACACCTTC.

This chain joins TRBV28 and TRBJ1-1; TRBD1 matches 9 bases. V dropped 6 bases and J dropped 3; count of bases not matched to a gene: 8. This CDR3 comprises 15 residues. CDR1 and CDR2 from the germline V gene are MDHEN and SYDVKM. The DNA of the CDR3 is TGTGCCAGCAGGGGACGGACAGGGGCGGACACTGAAGCTTTCTTT. Its translation: CASRGRTGADTEAFF.

The chain couples TRBV5-1 to TRBJ2-5; 7 bases agree with TRBD1. Germline CDR1 reads SGHRS; CDR2 reads YFSETQ. Unmatched junction bases numbered 9, after V lost 4 bases and J lost 3 bases. The CDR3 contains 15 residues. The chain's CDR3 is CASSTDRAYEETQYF. In DNA, the CDR3 is TGCGCCAGCAGCACCGACAGGGCATACGAAGAGACCCAGTACTTC.

This clone was recorded only once. The CDR3 DNA reads TGTGCCAGCAGCTCTCCGGGACTCCAAACGAGGGATGAGCAGTTCTTC. Its translation is CASSSPGLQTRDEQFF. This chain connects TRBV11-2 to TRBJ2-1; D may be TRBD2 (6 bases). CDR1 SGHAT and CDR2 FQNNGV come from the germline V gene. This CDR3 comprises 16 residues. Trimming stripped 4 bases from V and 8 bases from J, with 21 bases between.

V and J are TRBV6-6 and TRBJ2-1, with 8 bases lining up with TRBD1. Trimming took 2 bases from V and 6 from J; bases not matched to a gene: 0. The CDR3 contains 13 residues. Per germline, CDR1 MNHNY and CDR2 SVGAGI (reference sequence). The CDR3 nucleotides are TGTGCCAGCAGTTACGGACAGGGCAATGAGCAGTTCTTC. Its translation: CASSYGQGNEQFF.

The genes are TRBV9 and TRBJ2-2; D may be TRBD1 (6 bases). Germline V gives CDR1 SGDLS, CDR2 YYNGEE. This CDR3 has 16 amino acids. Trimming pared 3 bases from V and 9 bases from J, leaving 21 bases between. The CDR3 loop is CASSEGAGVGERELFF. In nucleotides, the CDR3 is TGTGCCAGCAGCGAGGGTGCAGGGGTGGGAGAGCGGGAGCTGTTTTTT.

The chain employs TRBV5-6 and TRBJ2-5; a possible D gene is TRBD1 (6 bases). V lost 0 bases to trimming and J lost 4 bases, with 16 bases between them. The germline gives CDR1 SGHDT, CDR2 YYEEEE. CDR3 length: 16 amino acids. CDR3 DNA sequence: TGTGCCAGCAGCTTGGGACAGGCGACGAGGACAGAGACCCAGTACTTC. Amino acids: CASSLGQATRTETQYF.

This clone was found once. The V gene is TRBV6-1, the J gene TRBJ1-5; 8 bases map to TRBD1. This CDR3 is built from 15 residues. Trimming at V came to 2 bases and at J to 5 bases, leaving 5 bases not matched to a gene. The V gene's germline CDR1 is MNHNS and CDR2 SASEGT. The CDR3 loop reads CASSERGQEDQPQHF. In DNA form, the CDR3 reads TGTGCCAGCAGTGAACGGGGACAGGAAGATCAGCCCCAGCATTTT.

The chain employs TRBV18 and TRBJ2-1; 9 bases are shared with TRBD2. Germline assignment: CDR1 KGHSH and CDR2 LQKENI. With V trimmed by 2 bases and J by 7 bases, 6 bases remained unmatched. The CDR3 extends over 15 amino acids. This CDR3 reads CASSPVIAGVNEQFF. The CDR3 DNA reads as TGTGCCAGCTCACCAGTAATAGCGGGAGTTAATGAGCAGTTCTTC.

The V gene is TRBV30, the J gene TRBJ2-2, with TRBD2 matching over 9 bases. The CDR3 has 17 residues. The trim removed 4 bases at V and 3 bases at J, leaving 12 bases unmatched. The germline V gene encodes CDR1 GTSNPN and CDR2 SVGIG (reference sequence). The CDR3 region has the DNA TGTGCCTGGAACCAAAGGGGCGGGAGGGCCGACACCGGGGAGCTGTTTTTT. It translates to CAWNQRGGRADTGELFF.

The chain employs TRBV28 and TRBJ1-2; possible D gene TRBD1, 6 bases. Germline loops: CDR1 MDHEN, CDR2 SYDVKM. CDR3 length: 11 amino acids. Trimming took 4 bases from V and 8 from J, leaving 8 bases between them. The CDR3 loop is CASSYRVGYTF. The CDR3 DNA reads as TGTGCCAGCAGTTACAGGGTAGGCTACACCTTC.

V is TRBV7-8 and J is TRBJ2-7; weak D call: TRBD2 (5 bases). Trimming pared 5 bases from V and 5 bases from J, leaving 22 bases between. This CDR3 region has 16 residues. Germline values: CDR1 SGHVS, CDR2 FQNEAQ. The CDR3 here is CASSPILERARHEQYF. The CDR3 bases are TGTGCCAGCAGCCCAATACTAGAAAGAGCGCGGCACGAGCAGTACTTC.

The chain is built from TRBV4-2 and TRBJ1-2; tentatively, D is TRBD1 (5 bases). CDR1 and CDR2 from the germline V gene are LGHNA and YNFKEQ. V was shortened by 3 bases and J by 7 bases, with 15 bases between the two germline ends. This CDR3 comprises 14 residues. The CDR3 region has the DNA TGTGCCAGCAGCCATGACAGTGTGGCGCGTGGCTACACCTTC. This encodes CASSHDSVARGYTF.

On this clone itself: At one of its ends the junction is not consistent with the germline gene, which may arise from a read error. The chain combines TRBV6-5 with TRBJ1-1; possible D gene TRBD1, 6 bases. Germline V gives CDR1 MNHEY, CDR2 SVGAGI. The CDR3 loop spans 13 amino acids. CDR3 bases: TGTGCCAGCAGTTACGGTATAGGGACACACAAAATCTTT. Protein sequence: CASSYGIGTHKIF.

The chain links TRBV15 to TRBJ2-1; 11 nucleotides line up with TRBD2. CDR1 LNHNV and CDR2 YYDKDF come from the germline V gene (reference sequence). The V gene end was trimmed by 4 bases and the J gene end by 9 bases; junction bases not matched to a gene: 11. This CDR3 is 16 amino acids long. CDR3 coding DNA: TGTGCCACCAGCAAAAGAATAGCGGGAGGGTCCCGTGAGCAGTTCTTC. Translation: CATSKRIAGGSREQFF.

This chain joins TRBV4-3 and TRBJ1-1; D uncertain. The CDR3 has 14 amino acids. Deletions cut 0 bases from V and 5 bases from J, with 10 bases between. Germline CDR1 reads LGHNA; CDR2 reads YSLEER. The CDR3 coding sequence is TGCGCCAGCAGCCAAGACCACAGTCTTACTGAAGCTTTCTTT. Protein sequence: CASSQDHSLTEAFF.

This chain links TRBV5-8 with TRBJ2-3; the D gene is possibly TRBD2 (5 bases). CDR1 and CDR2 (germline): SGHTS, YDEGEE. CDR3 length: 14 residues. Trimming cost V 4 bases and J 0 bases, with 9 bases left between them. The CDR3 region has the DNA TGTGCCAGCAGCACTTGGACTAGCACAGATACGCAGTATTTT. Translated: CASSTWTSTDTQYF. The full variable domain, rest sourced from reference TRBV5-8 and TRBJ2-3, is EAGVTQSPTHLIKTRGQQATLRCSPISGHTSVYWYQQALGLGLQFLLWYDEGEERNRGNFPPRFSGRQFPNYSSELNVNALELEDSALYLCASSTWTSTDTQYFGPGTRLTVL.

The rearrangement joins TRBV10-2 to TRBJ1-3; TRBD1 agrees at 7 bases. V lost 4 bases, J lost 0 bases, and 9 bases stayed unmatched. From germline, CDR1 is WSHSY and CDR2 SAAADI. This CDR3 is built from 17 residues. The CDR3 region is CASSGLGQTTSGNTIYF. The CDR3 DNA sequence: TGCGCCAGCAGTGGGTTGGGACAGACCACCTCTGGAAACACCATATATTTT.

J is TRBJ1-1 and V is TRBV29-1; 7 bases are shared with TRBD1. The CDR3 runs 12 residues. Trimming at V came to 8 bases and at J to 1 base, leaving 4 bases not matched to a gene. Germline CDR1 is SQVTM and CDR2 is ANQGSEA. Here the CDR3 DNA reads TGCAGCCTAAGACAGGGGAACACTGAAGCTTTCTTT. Protein sequence: CSLRQGNTEAFF.

The chain carries TRBV7-2 and TRBJ1-5; perhaps TRBD1 as D (5 bases). The V end was cut by 2 bases, the J end by 4 bases, with 15 bases between. The CDR3 is made up of 16 amino acids. Germline V CDR1 and CDR2: SGHTA, FQGNSA. CDR3 region: CASSLRGDVGNQPQHF. In DNA, the CDR3 is TGTGCCAGCAGCTTACGGGGGGATGTTGGAAATCAGCCCCAGCATTTT.